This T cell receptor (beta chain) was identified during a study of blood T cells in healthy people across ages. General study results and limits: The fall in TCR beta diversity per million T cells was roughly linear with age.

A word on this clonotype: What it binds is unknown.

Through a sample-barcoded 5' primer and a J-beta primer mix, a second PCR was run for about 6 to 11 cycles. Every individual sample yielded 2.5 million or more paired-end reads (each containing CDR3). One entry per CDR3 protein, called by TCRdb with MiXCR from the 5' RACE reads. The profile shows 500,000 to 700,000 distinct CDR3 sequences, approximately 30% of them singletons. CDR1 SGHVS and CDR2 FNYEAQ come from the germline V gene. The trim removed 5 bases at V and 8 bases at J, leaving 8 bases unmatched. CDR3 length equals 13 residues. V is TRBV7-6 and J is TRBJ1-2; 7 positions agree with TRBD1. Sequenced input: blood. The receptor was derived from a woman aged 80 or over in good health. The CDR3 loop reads CASSPNRGQGYTF. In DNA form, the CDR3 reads TGTGCCAGCAGCCCAAACAGGGGCCAGGGCTACACCTTC.